The 23 T cell receptor beta chains below were found in one sample sequenced in a study of T-cell reconstitution after alpha-beta-depleted transplantation in children. Preparation of the TCRbeta library was carried out with unique molecular identifiers. TCRdb independently ran MiXCR on the PCR reads; one entry per CDR3 protein. Among some 80,000 distinct CDR3 sequences, over 15% were seen once, and the ten largest hold 50% to 65%. The sequencing here drew on PBMCs, mostly from graft donor cells, taken 360 days after TCRalphabeta/CD19-depleted stem cell transplant. These receptors were obtained from a male patient aged 2-15 years who had a stem cell transplant for acute lymphoblastic leukemia, so the T cells may come from the graft donor.

The chain recombines TRBV5-5 with TRBJ2-7; no clear D. In germline, CDR1 is SGHKS, CDR2 YYEKEE (reference sequence). This CDR3 has 15 amino acids. V lost 0 bases, J lost 0 bases, and 10 bases lay in between. CDR3 DNA sequence: TGTGCCAGCAGCTTGGGACCCAAGAGCTCCTACGAGCAGTACTTC. This translates into CASSLGPKSSYEQYF. The complete variable domain, with remaining parts taken from reference TRBV5-5 and TRBJ2-7, reads DAGVTQSPTHLIKTRGQQVTLRCSPISGHKSVSWYQQVLGQGPQFIFQYYEKEERGRGNFPDRFSARQFPNYSSELNVNALLLGDSALYLCASSLGPKSSYEQYFGPGTRLTVT.

This clonotype showed up just a few times. J is TRBJ2-5 and V is TRBV7-9; D is possibly TRBD2 (5 bases). In germline, CDR1 is SEHNR, CDR2 FQNEAQ (reference sequence). Trimming left V 2 bases short and J 6 bases short, with 16 bases between. The CDR3 contains 15 residues. Here the CDR3 reads CASSLRDLGMKTQYF. In DNA, the CDR3 is TGTGCCAGCAGCTTACGGGATCTGGGGATGAAGACCCAGTACTTC.

This clonotype appeared a few times. The V gene is TRBV30, the J gene TRBJ1-5; 10 nucleotides line up with TRBD1. V shed 2 bases, J shed 5 bases, and the junction held 6 bases outside the gene matches. The CDR3 is 15 amino acids. The germline CDR1 and CDR2 sequences are GTSNPN and SVGIG (reference sequence). The CDR3 sequence: CAWSIRQGAYQPQHF. The CDR3 DNA follows: TGTGCCTGGAGTATACGACAGGGGGCATATCAGCCCCAGCATTTT.

This clonotype came up a few times. J is TRBJ2-2 and V is TRBV11-1; D remains ambiguous. This CDR3 contains 18 residues. V lost 6 bases to trimming and J lost 5 bases, with 25 bases between them. The germline V gene encodes CDR1 SGHAT and CDR2 FQDESV (reference sequence). The CDR3 here is CASRGRAVQLGWTGELFF. CDR3 DNA sequence: TGTGCCAGCAGAGGCCGCGCGGTTCAACTCGGATGGACCGGGGAGCTGTTTTTT.

This clonotype was detected a few times. The chain uses TRBV20-1 and TRBJ1-1; TRBD1 is a possible D gene (5 bases). Trimming took off 4 bases at V and 1 base at J, with 10 bases between the two ends. This CDR3 is 13 amino acids long. CDR1 and CDR2 (germline): DFQATT, SNEGSKA (reference sequence). CDR3 nucleotide sequence: TGCAGTGCTAACCAGGGATGGAACACTGAAGCTTTCTTT. Protein product: CSANQGWNTEAFF.

This clonotype was detected many times. This sequence joins TRBV4-1 and TRBJ2-4; 9 bases align to TRBD2. Trimming took 5 bases from V and 2 from J; bases not matched to a gene: 7. CDR1 is MGHRA, CDR2 YSYEKL, per germline. The CDR3 is 16 amino acids. The CDR3 protein is CASSEAAGGSKNIQYF. The CDR3, as DNA: TGCGCCAGCAGCGAAGCAGCGGGAGGATCCAAAAACATTCAGTACTTC.

The chain couples TRBV7-9 to TRBJ2-7; the D gene is possibly TRBD2 (5 bases). The CDR3 has 14 amino acids. Per germline, CDR1 SEHNR and CDR2 FQNEAQ (reference sequence). Trimming removed 2 bases at V and 3 bases at J, with 11 bases between. The CDR3 region is CASSLSGGGYEQYF. The CDR3 region has the DNA TGTGCCAGCAGCTTATCCGGAGGCGGCTACGAGCAGTACTTC.

This clonotype was seen a few times. The chain joins TRBV7-8 to TRBJ2-7, with 12 bases fitting TRBD2. The V gene's germline CDR1 is SGHVS and CDR2 FQNEAQ. CDR3 length equals 15 residues. Trimming at V came to 7 bases and at J to 0 bases, leaving 4 bases not matched to a gene. CDR3 in amino acids: CASTGLAGPSYEQYF. The CDR3 DNA reads as TGTGCCAGCACAGGACTAGCGGGACCCTCCTACGAGCAGTACTTC. The complete variable domain, with remaining parts taken from reference TRBV7-8 and TRBJ2-7, reads GAGVSQSPRYKVAKRGQDVALRCDPISGHVSLFWYQQALGQGPEFLTYFQNEAQLDKSGLPSDRFFAERPEGSVSTLKIQRTQQEDSAVYLCASTGLAGPSYEQYFGPGTRLTVT.

Ten or more counts support this clonotype. The chain carries TRBV6-2 or TRBV6-3 and TRBJ1-1; D unresolved. The CDR3 runs 15 residues. Germline-derived CDR1 and CDR2 are MNHEY and SVGEGT. Trimming left V 6 bases short and J 0 bases short, with 14 bases between. The CDR3 loop is CASRHYPALNTEAFF. The CDR3 DNA reads TGTGCCAGCAGACATTATCCTGCCCTGAACACTGAAGCTTTCTTT.

V gene TRBV11-3 combines with J gene TRBJ2-7; D could derive from TRBD1 or TRBD2 (6 bases each). Germline loops: CDR1 SGHNT, CDR2 YENEEA. The CDR3 is 15 residues long. V was clipped by 4 bases and J by 4 bases, with 17 bases between them. The CDR3 here is CASSSPGAGTYEQYF. The CDR3 coding sequence is TGTGCCAGCAGCTCCCCGGGGGCAGGGACATACGAGCAGTACTTC.

J is TRBJ2-7 and V is TRBV7-9, with D possibly TRBD1 on 7 matching bases. The V and J ends lost 4 bases and 5 bases respectively, with 21 bases between them. CDR3 length: 16 amino acids. Per the germline V gene, CDR1 is SEHNR and CDR2 is FQNEAQ (reference sequence). The CDR3 is CASSYGDREVRHEQYF. The CDR3 region has the DNA TGTGCCAGCAGCTACGGCGACAGGGAGGTCCGACACGAGCAGTACTTC. The whole variable domain, filled in from reference TRBV7-9 and TRBJ2-7, reads DTGVSQNPRHKITKRGQNVTFRCDPISEHNRLYWYRQTLGQGPEFLTYFQNEAQLEKSRLLSDRFSAERPKGSFSTLEIQRTEQGDSAMYLCASSYGDREVRHEQYFGPGTRLTVT.

This clonotype was observed a few times. J is TRBJ1-1 and V is TRBV5-1; D perhaps matches TRBD1 (5 bases). V was trimmed by 1 base and J by 1 base, leaving 8 bases between them. This CDR3 has 14 residues. Germline V CDR1 and CDR2: SGHRS, YFSETQ. The CDR3 DNA reads TGCGCCAGCAGCTTGCGGCAGGGGAACACTGAAGCTTTCTTT. Amino acid sequence: CASSLRQGNTEAFF.

This clonotype occurred a few times. This sequence joins TRBV20-1 and TRBJ1-1; D uncertain. Looked up from germline, CDR1 is DFQATT and CDR2 is SNEGSKA (reference sequence). This CDR3 comprises 10 residues. V was pared by 1 base and J by 7 bases, with 4 bases between. In DNA form, the CDR3 reads TGCAGTGCTAGAGCAGGTGAAGCTTTCTTT. As protein: CSARAGEAFF.

The chain couples TRBV6-5 to TRBJ2-1; D is perhaps TRBD1 (5 bases). There are 16 residues in the CDR3. The V gene lost 7 bases and the J gene lost 4 bases, with 20 bases spanning the gap. Germline V lookup: CDR1 MNHEY, CDR2 SVGAGI. CDR3 in amino acids: CASINLRAVNYNEQFF. CDR3 DNA sequence: TGTGCCAGCATTAATCTCAGGGCGGTAAATTACAATGAGCAGTTCTTC.

This clonotype has a single count. This sequence joins TRBV7-9 and TRBJ2-1; a possible D gene is TRBD2 (6 bases). This CDR3 spans 16 amino acids. V was clipped by 7 bases and J by 10 bases, with 26 bases between them. Per germline, CDR1 SEHNR and CDR2 FQNEAQ (reference sequence). CDR3 sequence reads: CASTFIAVPRDREQFF. DNA for the CDR3: TGTGCCAGCACCTTCATAGCGGTTCCCCGTGATAGGGAGCAGTTCTTC.

The chain uses TRBV7-9 and TRBJ2-5; D is unclear. This CDR3 spans 14 amino acids. Germline loops: CDR1 SEHNR, CDR2 FQNEAQ (reference sequence). Trimming pared 3 bases from V and 1 base from J, leaving 9 bases between. The CDR3, as DNA: TGTGCCAGCAGCTTCAGGCGGCTCCAAGAGACCCAGTACTTC. Amino acids: CASSFRRLQETQYF.

This clonotype was seen ten or more times. The V gene is TRBV12-3 or TRBV12-4, the J gene TRBJ2-3; 11 nucleotides agree with TRBD1. There are 17 residues in the CDR3. V lost 7 bases, J lost 2 bases, and 11 bases stayed unmatched. CDR3 sequence: CASNRIWTGGLTDTQYF. CDR3 DNA sequence: TGTGCCAGCAACCGGATCTGGACAGGGGGCCTCACAGATACGCAGTATTTT.

The sample holds many counts of this clonotype. The CDR3 here is CASSGGLGGLNYEQYF. The CDR3 bases are TGTGCCAGCAGTGGGGGTCTAGGGGGACTGAACTACGAGCAGTACTTC. The chain uses TRBV12-3 or TRBV12-4 and TRBJ2-7; the D gene could be TRBD1 or TRBD2 (6 bases each). There are 16 residues in the CDR3. V dropped 5 bases and J dropped 3 bases, with 20 bases sitting between them.

The table lists this clonotype with a few counts. This chain links TRBV7-6 with TRBJ2-1; 9 bases are shared with TRBD2. Germline CDR1 reads SGHVS; CDR2 reads FNYEAQ. The CDR3 sequence is 15 residues long. Trimming at V came to 1 base and at J to 8 bases, leaving 6 bases not matched to a gene. This chain's CDR3 is CASSLGSGRLYEQFF. The CDR3 bases are TGTGCCAGCAGCTTAGGCAGCGGGAGGTTGTATGAGCAGTTCTTC.

This clonotype was picked up a small number of times. The chain links TRBV12-3 or TRBV12-4 to TRBJ1-5; a possible D gene is TRBD1 (5 bases). Trimming stripped 3 bases from V and 0 bases from J, with 18 bases between. This CDR3 contains 18 residues. The CDR3: CASSFGEWQGYSNQPQHF. Here the CDR3 DNA reads TGTGCCAGCAGTTTTGGTGAGTGGCAGGGCTATAGCAATCAGCCCCAGCATTTT.

This sequence joins TRBV3-1 and TRBJ2-3; 7 bases fit TRBD1. CDR1 is LGHDT and CDR2 is YNNKEL in the germline V gene (reference sequence). V trimming: 3 bases; J trimming: 2 bases; junction bases outside the gene matches: 5. The length of the CDR3 is 15 residues. CDR3 bases: TGTGCCAGCAGCCAGGACAGGTCCTTCACAGATACGCAGTATTTT. The encoded protein is CASSQDRSFTDTQYF.

At least ten counts were recorded for this clonotype. This chain links TRBV4-1 with TRBJ2-1, with TRBD1 matching 9 bases. Trimming at V came to 1 base and at J to 9 bases, leaving 10 bases not matched to a gene. The CDR3 extends over 16 amino acids. CDR1 is MGHRA, CDR2 YSYEKL, per germline. CDR3 protein: CASSQVRQGVLSEQFF. For the CDR3, the DNA is TGCGCCAGCAGCCAAGTTAGACAGGGGGTTCTTTCTGAGCAGTTCTTC.

This clonotype was found a few times. The chain uses TRBV10-3 and TRBJ1-4, with D perhaps matching TRBD1 (6 bases). This CDR3 region has 13 residues. Germline CDR1 ENHRY, CDR2 SYGVKD. Deletions cut 3 bases from V and 8 bases from J, with 10 bases between. This CDR3 is CAISEGGKEKLFF. As DNA, the CDR3 is TGTGCCATCAGTGAAGGGGGGAAGGAAAAACTGTTTTTT.